Listed below are T cell receptor beta chains from one sample, sequenced in a study of vaccination and CD4 T cells after COVID-19. For these receptors, no antigen is known. One entry per CDR3 protein results from TCRdb running MiXCR on the PCR reads. This table has around 9,100 distinct CDR3 sequences, roughly 60% appearing once. This specimen was cultured CD4+ T cells from blood, taken after SARS-CoV-2 vaccination. The receptors were sampled from a human donor with COVID-19. Both conserved end residues are part of each CDR3. D genes are given only for firm matches. The size of a clone is reported for some rows only, either as once, few or many, or as a class for expanded clones.

TRBV24-1	-	TRBJ2-5	-	CATSDPVGAGETQYF	TGTGCCACCAGTGATCCTGTTGGGGCAGGCGAGACCCAGTACTTC
TRBV20-1	-	TRBJ1-2	-	CSARPDRLRVGGYTF	TGCAGTGCTAGACCGGACAGATTAAGGGTTGGGGGCTACACCTTC
TRBV7-2	-	TRBJ2-7	few	CASSWTGYEQYF	TGTGCCAGCAGCTGGACGGGATACGAGCAGTACTTC
TRBV10-1	-	TRBJ1-2	few	CASSEVGLPTGGYTF	TGCGCCAGCAGTGAGGTTGGCCTACCAACGGGTGGCTACACCTTC
TRBV7-7	TRBD2	TRBJ2-2	medium-sized	CASSLGTSGALGGELFF	TGTGCTAGCAGCTTGGGGACTAGCGGGGCCCTTGGTGGGGAGCTGTTTTTT
TRBV28	-	TRBJ1-2	-	CASSLRGYGDGYTF	TGTGCCAGCAGTTTAAGAGGGTATGGGGATGGCTACACCTTC
TRBV19	-	TRBJ2-7	-	CASSTTGPGYEQYF	TGTGCCAGTAGCACCACCGGACCGGGGTACGAGCAGTACTTC
TRBV5-1	-	TRBJ1-2	-	CASSLDSYYGYTF	TGCGCCAGCAGCTTGGACAGCTACTATGGCTACACCTTC
TRBV2	-	TRBJ2-3	-	CASSWTDTQYF	TGTGCCAGCAGTTGGACAGATACGCAGTATTTT
TRBV6-1	-	TRBJ1-6	-	CASTTPMGGLFSYNSPLHF	TGTGCCAGCACCACTCCGATGGGGGGGCTCTTCTCCTATAATTCACCCCTCCACTTT
TRBV5-4	-	TRBJ1-2	-	CASSLAGGTYGYTF	TGTGCCAGCAGCTTGGCCGGTGGAACCTATGGCTACACCTTC
TRBV7-9	-	TRBJ2-2	-	CASSLDTGELFF	TGTGCCAGCAGCTTAGACACCGGGGAGCTGTTTTTT
TRBV11-2	TRBD1	TRBJ1-2	-	CASSSTMDRPYGYTF	TGTGCCAGCAGTTCTACCATGGACAGGCCCTATGGCTACACCTTC
TRBV9	-	TRBJ2-1	-	CASSAKGEFF	TGTGCCAGCAGCGCAAAGGGGGAGTTCTTC
TRBV5-4	-	TRBJ1-1	-	CASTAKGSTEAFF	TGTGCCAGCACCGCGAAAGGCTCGACTGAAGCTTTCTTT
TRBV5-1	TRBD1	TRBJ2-3	-	CASKTGGLRDTDTQYF	TGCGCCAGCAAGACAGGGGGCCTGCGGGACACAGATACGCAGTATTTT
TRBV27	-	TRBJ1-2	-	CASSFTANYGYTF	TGTGCCAGCAGTTTCACAGCTAACTATGGCTACACCTTC
TRBV5-4	-	TRBJ1-1	-	CASSLSLGDTEAFF	TGTGCCAGCAGCTTGAGTCTGGGGGACACTGAAGCTTTCTTT
TRBV20-1	-	TRBJ1-2	few	CSLSGTQGSYGYTF	TGCAGTTTATCCGGGACCCAAGGGTCATATGGCTACACCTTC
TRBV20-1	TRBD1	TRBJ2-1	large	CSASRDRSSYNEQFF	TGCAGTGCTAGCCGGGACAGAAGCTCCTACAATGAGCAGTTCTTC
TRBV24-1	TRBD1	TRBJ1-2	-	CATSDVPGQGSYGYTF	TGTGCCACCAGTGATGTCCCGGGACAGGGTAGTTATGGCTACACCTTC
TRBV12-3/TRBV12-4	-	TRBJ2-2	-	CASTSYTGELFF	TGTGCCAGCACCAGCTACACCGGGGAGCTGTTTTTT
TRBV15	TRBD2	TRBJ2-2	few	CATRGANTGELFF	TGTGCCACCCGGGGGGCGAACACCGGGGAGCTGTTTTTT
TRBV6-1	TRBD1	TRBJ1-5	-	CASSLNQGDQPQHF	TGTGCCAGCAGCCTAAACCAGGGGGATCAGCCCCAGCATTTT
TRBV28	-	TRBJ1-5	few	CASSGSGQPQHF	TGTGCCAGCAGTGGAAGCGGTCAGCCCCAGCATTTT
TRBV28	TRBD1	TRBJ1-1	-	CASRQPGQLHTEAFF	TGTGCCAGCAGACAACCGGGACAGCTACACACTGAAGCTTTCTTT
TRBV7-8	-	TRBJ1-1	large	CASSLEARTEAFF	TGTGCCAGCAGCTTAGAAGCGAGGACTGAAGCTTTCTTT
TRBV5-8	-	TRBJ1-1	once	CASSLTGTEAFF	TGTGCCAGCAGCTTGACAGGCACTGAAGCTTTCTTT
TRBV20-1	TRBD2	TRBJ2-4	-	CSARSGEHQNIQYF	TGCAGTGCTAGGAGCGGGGAACATCAAAACATTCAGTACTTC
TRBV7-6	TRBD2	TRBJ2-1	once	CASRQLTSGGAYEQFF	TGTGCCAGCAGGCAACTAACTAGCGGGGGGGCCTATGAGCAGTTCTTC
TRBV28	TRBD1	TRBJ1-2	-	CASSSGTGTSNYGYTF	TGTGCCAGCAGTTCAGGGACAGGGACCTCGAACTATGGCTACACCTTC